One and the same sample provided the 15 T cell receptor beta chains below, sequenced in a study of blood T cell repertoires in COVID-19. Measured with immunoSEQ multiplex PCR; TCRdb has only the in-frame clones, and not every one. The sample shows some 150,000 clones, 80% of them seen only once. The sample taken for sequencing was peripheral blood. The receptors stem from a man in his sixties with acute or convalescent COVID-19.

The J gene is TRBJ2-3, the V gene TRBV7-6, with a weak D call TRBD2 (6 bases). The CDR3 covers 15 residues. V was pared by 0 bases and J by 3 bases, with 10 bases between. The germline CDR1 and CDR2 sequences are SGHVS and FNYEAQ. The CDR3 spells CASSLAGGRTDTQYF. CDR3 DNA sequence: TGTGCCAGCAGCTTAGCGGGAGGACGGACAGATACGCAGTATTTT. Variable domain in full (rest from reference TRBV7-6 and TRBJ2-3): GAGVSQSPRYKVTKRGQDVALRCDPISGHVSLYWYRQALGQGPEFLTYFNYEAQQDKSGLPNDRFSAERPEGSISTLTIQRTEQRDSAMYRCASSLAGGRTDTQYFGPGTRLTVL.

V is TRBV10-3 and J is TRBJ1-2; D remains ambiguous. V was cut by 4 bases and J by 2 bases, with 8 bases left in between. This CDR3 region has 13 residues. The germline V gene has CDR1 ENHRY and CDR2 SYGVKD. CDR3 in DNA: TGTGCCATCAGTGGGGAGGTCAACTATGGCTACACCTTC. This encodes CAISGEVNYGYTF.

The chain is built from TRBV15 and TRBJ2-3; 12 bases match TRBD2. The CDR3 is made up of 17 amino acids. Germline trimming cut 2 bases from V and 4 bases from J; bases unmatched to any gene: 7. CDR1 and CDR2 from the germline V gene are LNHNV and YYDKDF (reference sequence). The CDR3 coding sequence is TGTGCCACCAGCAGACGTCTAGCGGGAGGGTCGGCAGATACGCAGTATTTT. Translated: CATSRRLAGGSADTQYF.

The chain recombines TRBV7-7 with TRBJ2-3, with D possibly being TRBD2 (7 bases). Trimming removed 5 bases from V and 3 bases from J, with 18 bases in between. CDR3 length: 16 amino acids. CDR1 and CDR2 (germline): SSHAT, FNYEAQ (reference sequence). CDR3 sequence: CASSLGVGGPTDTQYF. The CDR3, as DNA: TGTGCCAGCAGCCTAGGTGTCGGGGGGCCGACAGATACGCAGTATTTT.

The rearrangement uses TRBV5-1 and TRBJ2-5; TRBD2 matches 9 bases. The junction had 3 bases not matched to a gene; V was cut back by 4 bases and J by 2 bases. CDR3 length equals 14 residues. The germline CDR1 and CDR2 sequences are SGHRS and YFSETQ. CDR3 sequence: CASSAAGGQETQYF. The CDR3 DNA reads as TGCGCCAGCAGCGCGGCGGGGGGGCAAGAGACCCAGTACTTC.

This clone was detected once. V and J are TRBV19 and TRBJ1-5, with TRBD1 identical over 7 bases. Germline assignment: CDR1 LNHDA and CDR2 SQIVND (reference sequence). CDR3 length equals 14 residues. J lost 3 bases, V lost 6 bases, and 5 bases had no gene match. CDR3 in DNA: TGTGCCAGTAGCGCCGGGACAGTCAATCAGCCCCAGCATTTT. It translates to CASSAGTVNQPQHF. Full variable domain (missing parts from reference TRBV19 and TRBJ1-5): DGGITQSPKYLFRKEGQNVTLSCEQNLNHDAMYWYRQDPGQGLRLIYYSQIVNDFQKGDIAEGYSVSREKKESFPLTVTSAQKNPTAFYLCASSAGTVNQPQHFGDGTRLSIL.

The chain carries TRBV5-1 and TRBJ2-5, with a tentative D call TRBD2 (7 bases). The V end lost 5 bases, the J end lost 5 bases, and 13 bases lay between the germline ends. CDR1 is SGHRS, CDR2 YFSETQ, per germline. The CDR3 spans 13 residues. The CDR3, as DNA: TGCGCCAGCAGTGGGGGGGCTCGGGAGACCCAGTACTTC. Encoded protein: CASSGGARETQYF. Filled out from reference TRBV5-1 and TRBJ2-5, the complete variable domain reads KAGVTQTPRYLIKTRGQQVTLSCSPISGHRSVSWYQQTPGQGLQFLFEYFSETQRNKGNFPGRFSGRQFSNSRSEMNVSTLELGDSALYLCASSGGARETQYFGPGTRLLVL.

This chain links TRBV5-1 with TRBJ2-3, with a possible D match to TRBD1 (5 bases). V was cut by 0 bases and J by 5 bases, with 10 bases left in between. The CDR3 extends over 14 amino acids. From germline, CDR1 is SGHRS and CDR2 YFSETQ. CDR3 DNA sequence: TGCGCCAGCAGCTTGGGGACACAAAAAGATACGCAGTATTTT. It translates to CASSLGTQKDTQYF.

The J gene is TRBJ2-7, the V gene TRBV7-2; 7 positions agree with TRBD1. The CDR3 covers 15 residues. Germline trimming cut 5 bases from V and 0 bases from J; bases unmatched to any gene: 7. Per the germline V gene, CDR1 is SGHTA and CDR2 is FQGNSA. CDR3 sequence (DNA): TGTGCCAGCAGCGCCACAGGGGCCCTCTCCTACGAGCAGTACTTC. Amino acids: CASSATGALSYEQYF.

V gene TRBV2 combines with J gene TRBJ1-1; D gene unclear. The CDR3 has 11 residues. Germline CDR1 and CDR2: SNHLY and FYNNEI. The DNA for the CDR3 is TGTGCTAATGGTCGGGACACTGAAGCTTTCTTT. This sequence encodes CANGRDTEAFF.

Points on this clone: Other DNA sequences in the same sample also yield this CDR3. The chain recombines TRBV11-3 with TRBJ2-1; 7 bases agree with TRBD1. CDR3 length: 13 residues. Germline CDR1 is SGHNT and CDR2 is YENEEA. Losses at the gene ends were 3 bases for V and 13 bases for J; bases not matched to a gene: 9. The CDR3 DNA is TGTGCCAGCAGCTTTATAGGGGGCGGCCCCCAGTTCTTC. Amino acid sequence: CASSFIGGGPQFF.

The J gene is TRBJ2-1, the V gene TRBV9; weak D call: TRBD2 (6 bases). CDR1 and CDR2 (germline): SGDLS, YYNGEE. The length of the CDR3 is 17 residues. V shed 3 bases and J shed 0 bases, with 16 bases lying between them. Here the CDR3 reads CASSAGVRGSSYNEQFF. The CDR3 DNA reads TGTGCCAGCAGCGCTGGGGTTCGGGGGAGCTCCTACAATGAGCAGTTCTTC.

The CDR3 DNA is TGTGCCAGCAGCTTAAGCCCCCCACGGGGACAGTACTTC. Residues: CASSLSPPRGQYF. The chain carries TRBV7-2 and TRBJ2-7, with D possibly TRBD2 on 5 matching bases. The CDR3 runs to 13 residues. Trimming cost V 2 bases and J 10 bases, with 15 bases left between them. Germline V CDR1 and CDR2: SGHTA, FQGNSA.

The chain couples TRBV28 to TRBJ2-1; 12 bases agree with TRBD2. Germline CDR1 reads MDHEN; CDR2 reads SYDVKM. Trimming took 5 bases from V and 4 from J; bases not matched to a gene: 3. The CDR3 is made up of 15 amino acids. The CDR3 spells CASSRTSGNYNEQFF. Written as DNA, the CDR3 is TGTGCCAGCAGTCGGACTAGCGGGAATTACAATGAGCAGTTCTTC.

This chain joins TRBV5-6 and TRBJ2-7, with 8 positions matching TRBD1. V gave up 5 bases and J gave up 0 bases; unmatched junction bases: 7. Germline V gene data show CDR1 as SGHDT and CDR2 as YYEEEE. The length of the CDR3 is 15 residues. The CDR3 DNA sequence: TGTGCCAGCAGTGCCGGGACAGGTCGCTCCTACGAGCAGTACTTC. It codes for CASSAGTGRSYEQYF.